This T cell receptor beta chain was documented in a study of glioma-infiltrating T cells. Per germline, CDR1 MDHEN and CDR2 SYDVKM. Trimming stripped 8 bases from V and 0 bases from J, with 15 bases between. CDR3 length: 15 residues. This clonotype was seen ten or more times. Using RNA template, CDR3s of TCR alpha and beta were amplified with iRepertoire arm-PCR. From the multiplex PCR reads, TCRdb called clonotypes with MiXCR, one entry per CDR3 protein. The table has about 130,000 distinct CDR3 sequences, about 25% seen once. Input material: glioma tissue, nonneoplastic brain tissue, or PBMCs (not recorded which). The sequence was obtained from a human donor with low-grade glioma or glioblastoma, undergoing nonglioma brain surgery, or in good health (not recorded which). The V gene is TRBV28, the J gene TRBJ2-3, with D tentatively TRBD2 (6 bases). CDR3 coding DNA: TGTGCCAGCGGTTCGGGGGACTTTAGCACAGATACGCAGTATTTT. The encoded protein is CASGSGDFSTDTQYF.